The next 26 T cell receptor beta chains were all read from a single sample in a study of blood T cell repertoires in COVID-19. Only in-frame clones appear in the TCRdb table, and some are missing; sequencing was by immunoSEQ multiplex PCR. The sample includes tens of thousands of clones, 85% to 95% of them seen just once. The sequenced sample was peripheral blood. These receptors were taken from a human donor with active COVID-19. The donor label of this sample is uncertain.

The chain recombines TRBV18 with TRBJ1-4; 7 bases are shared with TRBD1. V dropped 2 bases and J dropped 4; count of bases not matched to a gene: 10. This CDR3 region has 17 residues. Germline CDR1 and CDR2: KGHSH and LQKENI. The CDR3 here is CASSPSTGAIINEKLFF. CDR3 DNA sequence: TGTGCCAGCTCACCATCCACAGGGGCCATCATTAATGAAAAACTGTTTTTT.

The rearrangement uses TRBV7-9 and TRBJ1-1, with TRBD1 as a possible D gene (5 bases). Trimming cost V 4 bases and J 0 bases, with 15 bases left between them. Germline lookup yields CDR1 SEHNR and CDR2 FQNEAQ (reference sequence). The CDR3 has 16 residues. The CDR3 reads CASSSLRRGLNTEAFF. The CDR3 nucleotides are TGTGCCAGCAGCTCCTTAAGGCGGGGCCTGAACACTGAAGCTTTCTTT. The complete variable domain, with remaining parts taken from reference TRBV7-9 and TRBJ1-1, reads DTGVSQNPRHKITKRGQNVTFRCDPISEHNRLYWYRQTLGQGPEFLTYFQNEAQLEKSRLLSDRFSAERPKGSFSTLEIQRTEQGDSAMYLCASSSLRRGLNTEAFFGQGTRLTVV.

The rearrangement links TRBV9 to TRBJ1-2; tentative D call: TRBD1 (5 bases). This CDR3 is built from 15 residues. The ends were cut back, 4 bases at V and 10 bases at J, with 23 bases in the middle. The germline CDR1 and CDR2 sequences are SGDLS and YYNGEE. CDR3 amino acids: CASSPTGGSYDFYTF. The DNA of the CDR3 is TGTGCCAGCAGCCCAACGGGGGGGTCATATGACTTCTACACCTTC.

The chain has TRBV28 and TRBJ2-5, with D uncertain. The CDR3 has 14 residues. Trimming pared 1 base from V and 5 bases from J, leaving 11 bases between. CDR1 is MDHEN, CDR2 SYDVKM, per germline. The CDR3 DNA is TGTGCCAGCAGTTTATCGTCCTCCTTCGAGACCCAGTACTTC. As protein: CASSLSSSFETQYF.

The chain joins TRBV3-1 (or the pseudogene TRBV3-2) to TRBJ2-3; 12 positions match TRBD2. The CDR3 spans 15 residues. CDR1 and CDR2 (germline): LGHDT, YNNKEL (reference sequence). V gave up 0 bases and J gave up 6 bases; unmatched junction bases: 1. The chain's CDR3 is CASSQDTSGRDTQYF. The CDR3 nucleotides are TGTGCCAGCAGCCAAGACACTAGCGGGAGGGATACGCAGTATTTT.

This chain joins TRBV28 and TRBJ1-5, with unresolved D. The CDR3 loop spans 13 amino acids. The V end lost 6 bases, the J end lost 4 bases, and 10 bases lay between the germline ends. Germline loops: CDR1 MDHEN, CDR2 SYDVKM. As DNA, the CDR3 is TGTGCCAGCAGGGGCTGGCTAAATCAGCCCCAGCATTTT. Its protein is CASRGWLNQPQHF.

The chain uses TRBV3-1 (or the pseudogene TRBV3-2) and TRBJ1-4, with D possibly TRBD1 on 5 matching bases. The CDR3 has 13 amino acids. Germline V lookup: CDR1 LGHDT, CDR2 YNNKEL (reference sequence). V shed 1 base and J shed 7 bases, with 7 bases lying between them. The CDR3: CASSQAGGEKLFF. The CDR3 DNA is TGTGCCAGCAGCCAAGCCGGGGGTGAAAAACTGTTTTTT.

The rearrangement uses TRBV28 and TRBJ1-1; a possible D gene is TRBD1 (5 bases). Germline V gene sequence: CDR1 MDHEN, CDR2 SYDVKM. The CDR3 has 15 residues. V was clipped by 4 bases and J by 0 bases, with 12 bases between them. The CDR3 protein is CASSYRYPLNTEAFF. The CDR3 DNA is TGTGCCAGCAGTTACAGGTACCCACTGAACACTGAAGCTTTCTTT.

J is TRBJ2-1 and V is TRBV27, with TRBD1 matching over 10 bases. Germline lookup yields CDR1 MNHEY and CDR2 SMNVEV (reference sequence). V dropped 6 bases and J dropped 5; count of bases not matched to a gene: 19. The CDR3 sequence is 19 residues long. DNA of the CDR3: TGTGCCAGCAGCCTCGCCAGGACAGGGGGAAGGCTGGCACACAATGAGCAGTTCTTC. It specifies CASSLARTGGRLAHNEQFF.

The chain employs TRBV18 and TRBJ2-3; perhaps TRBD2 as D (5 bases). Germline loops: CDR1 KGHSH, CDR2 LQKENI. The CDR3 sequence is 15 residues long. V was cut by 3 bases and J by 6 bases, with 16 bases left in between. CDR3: CASSPTRRRADTQYF. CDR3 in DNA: TGTGCCAGCTCACCCACTAGGAGAAGGGCGGATACGCAGTATTTT.

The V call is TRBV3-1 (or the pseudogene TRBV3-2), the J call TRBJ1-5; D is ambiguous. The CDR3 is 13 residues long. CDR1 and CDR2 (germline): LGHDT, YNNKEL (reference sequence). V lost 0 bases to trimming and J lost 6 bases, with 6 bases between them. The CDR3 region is CASSQDRSQPQHF. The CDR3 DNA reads TGTGCCAGCAGCCAAGATAGGAGTCAGCCCCAGCATTTT.

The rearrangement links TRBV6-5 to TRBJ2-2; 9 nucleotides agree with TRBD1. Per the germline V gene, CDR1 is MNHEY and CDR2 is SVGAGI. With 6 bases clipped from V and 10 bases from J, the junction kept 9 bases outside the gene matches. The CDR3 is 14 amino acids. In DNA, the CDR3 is TGTGCCAGCAGAAAAGGGACAGGGTCCGCGGAGCTGTTTTTT. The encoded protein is CASRKGTGSAELFF.

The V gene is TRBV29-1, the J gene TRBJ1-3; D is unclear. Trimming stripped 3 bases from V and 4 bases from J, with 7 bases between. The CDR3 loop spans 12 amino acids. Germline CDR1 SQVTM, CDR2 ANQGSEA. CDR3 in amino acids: CSVEALGNTIYF. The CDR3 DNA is TGCAGCGTTGAGGCCCTCGGAAACACCATATATTTT.

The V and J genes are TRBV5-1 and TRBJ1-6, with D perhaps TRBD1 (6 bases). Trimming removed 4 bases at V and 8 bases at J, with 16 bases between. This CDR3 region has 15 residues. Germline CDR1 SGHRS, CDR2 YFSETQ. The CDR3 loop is CASSHLDSQYSPLHF. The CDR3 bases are TGCGCCAGCAGCCATTTGGACAGCCAGTATTCACCCCTCCACTTT.

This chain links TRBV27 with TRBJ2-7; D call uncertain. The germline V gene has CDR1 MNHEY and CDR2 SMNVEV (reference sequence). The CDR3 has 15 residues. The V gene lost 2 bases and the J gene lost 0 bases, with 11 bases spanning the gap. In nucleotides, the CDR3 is TGTGCCAGCAGTTTAAATAGCCATAGCTCCTACGAGCAGTACTTC. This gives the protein CASSLNSHSSYEQYF.

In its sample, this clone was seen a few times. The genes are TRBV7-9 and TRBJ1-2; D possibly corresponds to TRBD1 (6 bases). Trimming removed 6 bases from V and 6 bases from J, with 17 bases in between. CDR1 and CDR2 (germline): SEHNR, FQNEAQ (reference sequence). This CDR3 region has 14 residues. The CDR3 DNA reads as TGTGCCAGCAGTACAGAACAGGGTGCGCATGGCTACACCTTC. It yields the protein CASSTEQGAHGYTF.

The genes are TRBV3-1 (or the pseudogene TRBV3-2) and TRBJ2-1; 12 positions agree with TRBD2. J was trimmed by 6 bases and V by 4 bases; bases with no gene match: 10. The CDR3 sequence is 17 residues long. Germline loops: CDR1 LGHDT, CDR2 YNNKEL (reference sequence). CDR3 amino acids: CASSPRTSGVVGNEQFF. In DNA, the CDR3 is TGTGCCAGCAGCCCCAGGACTAGCGGGGTAGTAGGCAATGAGCAGTTCTTC.

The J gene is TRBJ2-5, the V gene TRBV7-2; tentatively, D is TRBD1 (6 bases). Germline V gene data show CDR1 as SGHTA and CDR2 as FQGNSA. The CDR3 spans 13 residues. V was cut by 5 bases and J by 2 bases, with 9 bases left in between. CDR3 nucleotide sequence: TGTGCCAGCAGCAGACAGGTGCAAGAGACCCAGTACTTC. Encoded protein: CASSRQVQETQYF.

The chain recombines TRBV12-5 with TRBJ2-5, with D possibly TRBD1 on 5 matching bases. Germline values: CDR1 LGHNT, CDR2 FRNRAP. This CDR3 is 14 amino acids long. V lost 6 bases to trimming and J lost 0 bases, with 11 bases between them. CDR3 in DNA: TGTGCTAGTGGATTACAGGCATACCAAGAGACCCAGTACTTC. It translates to CASGLQAYQETQYF.

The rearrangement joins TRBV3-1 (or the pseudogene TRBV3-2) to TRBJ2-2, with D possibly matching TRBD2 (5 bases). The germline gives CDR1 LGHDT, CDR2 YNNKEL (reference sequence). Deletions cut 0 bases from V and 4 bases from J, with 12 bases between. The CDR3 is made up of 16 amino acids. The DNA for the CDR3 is TGTGCCAGCAGCCAAGAGCGGGCCTCGGGCACCGGGGAGCTGTTTTTT. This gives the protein CASSQERASGTGELFF.

CDR3 amino acids: CASSQLLRGPDAYEQYF. CDR3 sequence (DNA): TGTGCCAGCAGCCAGCTCCTGCGGGGTCCGGATGCCTACGAGCAGTACTTC. This chain joins TRBV3-1 (or the pseudogene TRBV3-2) and TRBJ2-7, with D possibly TRBD2 on 6 matching bases. The ends were cut back, 3 bases at V and 2 bases at J, with 20 bases in the middle. The germline V gene has CDR1 LGHDT and CDR2 YNNKEL (reference sequence). The CDR3 contains 17 residues.

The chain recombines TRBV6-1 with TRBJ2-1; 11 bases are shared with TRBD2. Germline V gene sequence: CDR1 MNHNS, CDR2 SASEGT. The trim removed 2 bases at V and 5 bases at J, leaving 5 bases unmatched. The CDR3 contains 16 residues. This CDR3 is CASSELLAGGDNEQFF. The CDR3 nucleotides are TGTGCCAGCAGTGAACTCCTAGCGGGGGGCGACAATGAGCAGTTCTTC.

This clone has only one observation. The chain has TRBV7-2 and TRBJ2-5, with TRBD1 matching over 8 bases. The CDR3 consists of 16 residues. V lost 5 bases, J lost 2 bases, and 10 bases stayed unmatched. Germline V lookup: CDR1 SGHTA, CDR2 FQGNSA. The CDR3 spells CASSTQYDRGQETQYF. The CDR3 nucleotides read TGTGCCAGCAGCACACAATATGACAGGGGTCAAGAGACCCAGTACTTC.

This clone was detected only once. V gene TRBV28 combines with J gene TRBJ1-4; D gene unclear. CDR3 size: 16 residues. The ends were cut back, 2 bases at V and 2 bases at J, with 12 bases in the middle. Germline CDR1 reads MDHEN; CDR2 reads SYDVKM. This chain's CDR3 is CASSLKYSRTNEKLFF. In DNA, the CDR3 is TGTGCCAGCAGTTTAAAGTACTCGCGGACTAATGAAAAACTGTTTTTT.

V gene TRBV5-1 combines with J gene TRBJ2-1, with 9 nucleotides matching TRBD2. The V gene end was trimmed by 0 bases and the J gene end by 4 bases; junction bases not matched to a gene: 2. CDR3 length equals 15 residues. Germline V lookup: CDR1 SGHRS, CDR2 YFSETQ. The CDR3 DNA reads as TGCGCCAGCAGCTTGGGACTAGCGGATTACAATGAGCAGTTCTTC. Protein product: CASSLGLADYNEQFF.

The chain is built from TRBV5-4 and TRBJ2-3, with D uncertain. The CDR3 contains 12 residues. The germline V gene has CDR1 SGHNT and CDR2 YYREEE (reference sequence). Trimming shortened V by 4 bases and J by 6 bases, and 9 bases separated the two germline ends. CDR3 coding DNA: TGTGCCAGCAGCACTAACACGGATACGCAGTATTTT. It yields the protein CASSTNTDTQYF.